This T cell receptor beta chain was recorded in a study of blood T cell repertoires in COVID-19. For the study at large: T cells, B-cell-depleted T cells, or PBMCs supplied cDNA or gDNA.

This clone appeared once. The CDR3 loop spans 17 amino acids. In germline, CDR1 is LGHNA, CDR2 YNFKEQ. Trimming took 0 bases from V and 3 from J, leaving 15 bases between them. Sequencing used immunoSEQ multiplex PCR; TCRdb keeps in-frame clones, though not all of them. The sample consists of around 180,000 clones, approximately 80% of them appearing once. V gene TRBV4-2 combines with J gene TRBJ1-3, with D maybe TRBD1 (6 bases). This TCR was recovered from a human donor in a cohort sampled during active COVID-19. Sequenced input: peripheral blood. This chain's CDR3 is CASSQEGTGIGGNTIYF. Written as DNA, the CDR3 is TGTGCCAGCAGCCAAGAAGGCACAGGGATCGGTGGAAACACCATATATTTT.